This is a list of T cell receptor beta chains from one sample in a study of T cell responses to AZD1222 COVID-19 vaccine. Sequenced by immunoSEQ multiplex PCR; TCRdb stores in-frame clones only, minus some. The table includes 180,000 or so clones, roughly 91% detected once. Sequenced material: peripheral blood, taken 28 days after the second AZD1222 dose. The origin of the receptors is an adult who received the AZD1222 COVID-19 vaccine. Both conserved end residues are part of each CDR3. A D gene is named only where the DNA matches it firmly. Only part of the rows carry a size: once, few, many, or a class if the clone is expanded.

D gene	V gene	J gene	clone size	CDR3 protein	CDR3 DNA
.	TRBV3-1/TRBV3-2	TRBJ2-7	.	CASSQAVVRVSEQYF	TGTGCCAGCAGCCAAGCGGTCGTGAGGGTTTCCGAGCAGTACTTC
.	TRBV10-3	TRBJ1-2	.	CAISESNYGYTF	TGTGCCATCAGTGAGTCTAACTATGGCTACACCTTC
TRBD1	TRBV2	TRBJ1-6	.	CASRGQGSSYNSPLHF	TGTGCCAGCAGGGGACAGGGGAGCTCCTATAATTCACCCCTCCACTTT
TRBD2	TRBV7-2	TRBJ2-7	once	CASSSHPGLAWGEQYF	TGTGCCAGCAGCTCCCACCCTGGACTAGCGTGGGGCGAGCAGTACTTC
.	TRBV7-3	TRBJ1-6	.	CASSLTGPGGSPLHF	TGTGCCAGCAGCCTTACGGGACCTGGGGGATCACCCCTCCACTTT
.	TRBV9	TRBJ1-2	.	CASSKLEYGYTF	TGTGCCAGCAGCAAACTAGAGTATGGCTACACCTTC
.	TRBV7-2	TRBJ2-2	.	CASQLGLAYTGELFF	TGTGCCAGTCAGCTCGGGCTGGCTTACACCGGGGAGCTGTTTTTT
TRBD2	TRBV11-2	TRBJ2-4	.	CASSLGGGGDIQYF	TGTGCCAGCAGCTTAGGTGGCGGGGGGGACATTCAGTACTTC
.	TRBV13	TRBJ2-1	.	CASSPGTINEQFF	TGTGCCAGCAGCCCCGGGACCATCAATGAGCAGTTCTTC
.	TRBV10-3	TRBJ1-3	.	CAISESDPSSGNTIYF	TGTGCCATCAGTGAGTCAGACCCGAGCTCTGGAAACACCATATATTTT
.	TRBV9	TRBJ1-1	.	CASSVEGQNTEAFF	TGTGCCAGCAGCGTAGAGGGGCAGAACACTGAAGCTTTCTTT
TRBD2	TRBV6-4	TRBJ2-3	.	CASSGTSGDYTQYF	TGTGCCAGCAGTGGGACTAGCGGCGATTATACGCAGTATTTT
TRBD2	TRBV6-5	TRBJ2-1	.	CASSPGTSWDEQFF	TGTGCCAGCAGCCCCGGGACTAGCTGGGATGAGCAGTTCTTC
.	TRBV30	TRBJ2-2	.	CAWSGASIGAGELFF	TGTGCCTGGAGTGGGGCCAGCATAGGTGCCGGGGAGCTGTTTTTT
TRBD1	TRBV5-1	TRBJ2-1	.	CASSLARQGAGNEQFF	TGCGCCAGCAGCTTGGCGAGGCAGGGGGCAGGCAATGAGCAGTTCTTC
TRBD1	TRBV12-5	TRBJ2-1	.	CASGLVLGTGAEKNEQFF	TGTGCTAGTGGTTTGGTACTTGGGACAGGGGCGGAGAAGAATGAGCAGTTCTTC
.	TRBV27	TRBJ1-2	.	CASSTATGVYGYTF	TGTGCCAGCAGCACCGCCACGGGGGTCTATGGCTACACCTTC
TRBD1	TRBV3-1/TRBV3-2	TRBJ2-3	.	CASSLSGQGGDTQYF	TGTGCCAGCAGCCTATCGGGACAGGGGGGGGATACGCAGTATTTT
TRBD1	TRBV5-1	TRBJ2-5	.	CASSWGTGGIETQYF	TGCGCCAGCAGCTGGGGGACAGGAGGAATTGAGACCCAGTACTTC
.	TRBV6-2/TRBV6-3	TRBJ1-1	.	CASSYVAANTEAFF	TGTGCCAGCAGTTACGTCGCAGCGAACACTGAAGCTTTCTTT
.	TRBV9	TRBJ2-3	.	CASSYGRSTDTQYF	TGTGCCAGCAGCTACGGACGGAGTACAGATACGCAGTATTTT
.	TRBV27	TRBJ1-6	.	CASSMRESRNSPLHF	TGTGCCAGCAGTATGAGGGAGAGTCGTAATTCACCCCTCCACTTT
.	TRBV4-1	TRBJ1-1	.	CASSLWGSHTEAFF	TGCGCCAGCAGCCTCTGGGGGTCCCACACTGAAGCTTTCTTT
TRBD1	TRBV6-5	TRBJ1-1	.	CASLDRVRGNTEAFF	TGTGCCAGCCTTGACAGGGTAAGAGGGAACACTGAAGCTTTCTTT
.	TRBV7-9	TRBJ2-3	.	CASSFGATDTQYF	TGTGCCAGCAGCTTCGGGGCCACAGATACGCAGTATTTT
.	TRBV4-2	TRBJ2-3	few	CASSGRVDTQYF	TGTGCCAGCAGCGGTCGTGTAGATACGCAGTATTTT
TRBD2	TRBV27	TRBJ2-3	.	CASSPGWGSGGTDTQYF	TGTGCCAGCAGTCCCGGTTGGGGTAGCGGGGGCACAGATACGCAGTATTTT
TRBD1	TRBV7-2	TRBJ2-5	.	CASSVGTGQKETQYF	TGTGCCAGCAGCGTAGGGACAGGGCAAAAAGAGACCCAGTACTTC
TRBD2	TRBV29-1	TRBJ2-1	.	CSVVGGRASLNSYNEQFF	TGCAGCGTTGTCGGCGGGAGGGCTTCCCTTAATTCCTACAATGAGCAGTTCTTC
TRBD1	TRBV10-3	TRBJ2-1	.	CAISESGQFSNEQFF	TGTGCCATCAGTGAGTCGGGACAGTTTAGCAATGAGCAGTTCTTC
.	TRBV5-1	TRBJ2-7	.	CASSLGGRSDHSYEQYF	TGCGCCAGCAGTCTGGGGGGTCGGAGCGATCACTCCTACGAGCAGTACTTC
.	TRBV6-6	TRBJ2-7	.	CASSSRLQQYF	TGTGCCAGCAGTTCAAGATTGCAGCAGTACTTC
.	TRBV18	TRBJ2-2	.	CASSRSGGNTGELFF	TGTGCCAGCTCACGGTCTGGTGGGAACACCGGGGAGCTGTTTTTT
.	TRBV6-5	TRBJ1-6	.	CASGRVTYNSPLHF	TGTGCCAGCGGGCGGGTCACCTATAATTCACCCCTCCACTTT
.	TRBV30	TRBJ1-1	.	CAWRATDGPEAFF	TGTGCCTGGAGGGCGACTGATGGCCCTGAAGCTTTCTTT
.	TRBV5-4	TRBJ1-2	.	CASSLSAGAGSGYTF	TGTGCCAGCAGCTTGTCGGCAGGGGCGGGTAGTGGCTACACCTTC
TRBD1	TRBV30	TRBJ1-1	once	CAWRRTGTLTEAFF	TGTGCCTGGAGGAGGACAGGGACCCTAACTGAAGCTTTCTTT
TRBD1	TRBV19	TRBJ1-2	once	CASERGTGYGYTF	TGTGCCAGCGAACGCGGGACAGGATATGGCTACACCTTC
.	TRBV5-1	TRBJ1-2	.	CASSLVETSYGYTF	TGCGCCAGCAGCTTGGTGGAGACTTCCTATGGCTACACCTTC
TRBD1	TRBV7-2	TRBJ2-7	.	CASSLGPRGPPYEQYF	TGTGCCAGCAGCTTAGGCCCCAGGGGGCCACCTTACGAGCAGTACTTC
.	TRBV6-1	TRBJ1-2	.	CASSELWLSF	TGTGCCAGCAGTGAGTTGTGGCTATCCTTC
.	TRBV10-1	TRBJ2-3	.	CASSGGTSTDTQYF	TGCGCCAGCAGTGGCGGGACTAGCACAGATACGCAGTATTTT
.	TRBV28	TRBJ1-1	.	CASSLYPNTVSNTEAFF	TGTGCCAGCAGTTTATATCCCAATACCGTATCGAACACTGAAGCTTTCTTT
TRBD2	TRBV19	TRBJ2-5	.	CASRGRGGSSGETQYF	TGTGCCAGTAGGGGCCGAGGCGGGAGCAGCGGGGAGACCCAGTACTTC
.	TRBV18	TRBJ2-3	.	CASSPNSQQVVNTDTQYF	TGTGCCAGCTCACCCAATAGCCAACAGGTTGTTAATACAGATACGCAGTATTTT
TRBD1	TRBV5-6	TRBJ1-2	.	CASSPARGHGYTF	TGTGCCAGCAGCCCGGCCAGGGGGCATGGCTACACCTTC
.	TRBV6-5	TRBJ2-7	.	CASRRDGTDYEQYF	TGTGCCAGCAGAAGGGACGGAACCGACTACGAGCAGTACTTC
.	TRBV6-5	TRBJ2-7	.	CASRAIDPVHYEQYF	TGTGCCAGCAGGGCGATAGACCCCGTTCACTACGAGCAGTACTTC
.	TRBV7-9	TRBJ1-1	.	CASSLVSDTEAFF	TGTGCCAGCAGCTTAGTGAGTGACACTGAAGCTTTCTTT
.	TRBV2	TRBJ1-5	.	CASRAQANQPQHF	TGTGCCAGCAGGGCCCAGGCAAATCAGCCCCAGCATTTT